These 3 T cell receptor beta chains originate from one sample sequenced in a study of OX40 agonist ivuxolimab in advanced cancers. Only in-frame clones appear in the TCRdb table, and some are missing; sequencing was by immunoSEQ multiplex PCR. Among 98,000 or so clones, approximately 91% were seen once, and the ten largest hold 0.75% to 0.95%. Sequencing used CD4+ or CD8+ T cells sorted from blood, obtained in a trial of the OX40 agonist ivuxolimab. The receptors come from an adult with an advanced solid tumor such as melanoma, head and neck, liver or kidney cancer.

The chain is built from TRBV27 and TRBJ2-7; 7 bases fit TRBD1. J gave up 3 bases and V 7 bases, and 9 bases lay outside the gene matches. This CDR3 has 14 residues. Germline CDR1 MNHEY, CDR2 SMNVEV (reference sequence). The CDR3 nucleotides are TGTGCCAGCATCGTCCGGGACAGACTCTACGAGCAGTACGTC. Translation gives CASIVRDRLYEQYV.

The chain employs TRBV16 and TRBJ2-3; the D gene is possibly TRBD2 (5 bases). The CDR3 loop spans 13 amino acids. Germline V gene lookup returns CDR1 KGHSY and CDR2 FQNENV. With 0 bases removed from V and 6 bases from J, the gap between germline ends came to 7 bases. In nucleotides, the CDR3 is TGTGCCAGCAGCCAATCGAGAGGGGATACGCAGTATTTT. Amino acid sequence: CASSQSRGDTQYF. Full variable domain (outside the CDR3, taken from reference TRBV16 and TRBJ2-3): GEEVAQTPKHLVRGEGQKAKLYCAPIKGHSYVFWYQQVLKNEFKFLISFQNENVFDETGMPKERFSAKCLPNSPCSLEIQATKLEDSAVYFCASSQSRGDTQYFGPGTRLTVL.

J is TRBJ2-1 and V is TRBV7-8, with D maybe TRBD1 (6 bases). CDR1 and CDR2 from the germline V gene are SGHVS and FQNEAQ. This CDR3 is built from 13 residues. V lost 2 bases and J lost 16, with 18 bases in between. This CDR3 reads CASSLSNRQAPFF. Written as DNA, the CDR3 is TGTGCCAGCAGCTTATCCAACCGACAGGCGCCCTTCTTC.